This TCR beta chain was captured by sequencing in a study of CD8 T cells in Susac syndrome. CDR3 size: 16 residues. Trimming removed 5 bases from V and 0 bases from J, with 17 bases in between. Germline V gene data show CDR1 as MDHEN and CDR2 as SYDVKM. About 0.5 to 1 ug RNA was reverse transcribed with random hexamers. TCRdb passed the immunoSEQ multiplex PCR reads through MiXCR, listing each CDR3 protein once. The table has 110,000 to 150,000 distinct CDR3 sequences, around 94% seen once; the top ten hold approximately 0.25%. This sequence joins TRBV28 and TRBJ2-7; D is possibly TRBD1 or TRBD2 (5 bases each). This TCR was recovered from a human donor in good health. The source material was CD8+ T cells from PBMCs. CDR3 nucleotide sequence: TGTGCCAGCAGTCCAGCCCGGGACGGGCCCTCCTACGAGCAGTACTTC. Protein sequence: CASSPARDGPSYEQYF.